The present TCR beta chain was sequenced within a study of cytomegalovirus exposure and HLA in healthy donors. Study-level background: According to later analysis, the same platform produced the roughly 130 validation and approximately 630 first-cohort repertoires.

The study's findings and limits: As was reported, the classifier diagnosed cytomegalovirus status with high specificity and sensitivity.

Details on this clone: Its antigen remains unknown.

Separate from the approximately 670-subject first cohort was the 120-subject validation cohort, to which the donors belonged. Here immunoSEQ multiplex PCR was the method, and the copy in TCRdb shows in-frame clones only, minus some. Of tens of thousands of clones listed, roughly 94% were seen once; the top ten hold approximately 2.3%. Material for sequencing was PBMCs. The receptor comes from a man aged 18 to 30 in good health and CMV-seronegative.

CDR3 nucleotide sequence: TGTGCCAGCAGTCCGAGTCCAGCGGCCTACGAGCAGTACTTC. Translation gives CASSPSPAAYEQYF. V is TRBV27 and J is TRBJ2-7, with D perhaps matching TRBD2 (5 bases). The V gene's germline CDR1 is MNHEY and CDR2 SMNVEV (reference sequence). The V end was cut by 5 bases, the J end by 2 bases, with 13 bases between. The CDR3 sequence is 14 residues long.